This TCR beta chain appears in the sequencing data of a study of PD-L1 blockade in urothelial cancer. Study in general: Samples of blood were analyzed 3 weeks (second dose) and 6 weeks after treatment start.

The time point denotes: peripheral blood 6 weeks after treatment start. Patients' urothelial carcinoma was locally advanced or metastatic. The repertoire was sequenced with immunoSEQ multiplex PCR; TCRdb's copy has only in-frame clones and lacks some. The data hold some 31,000 clones, with less than 90% observed a single time. Material: PBMCs, obtained around atezolizumab (anti-PD-L1) treatment. This receptor was identified in a man aged 70-80 years with urothelial cancer.

CDR3: CASGASGGPADTQYF. The CDR3 nucleotides are TGTGCCTCGGGGGCTAGCGGGGGGCCAGCAGATACGCAGTATTTT. The gene calls are TRBV30 and TRBJ2-3; TRBD2 matches at 11 bases. Looked up from germline, CDR1 is GTSNPN and CDR2 is SVGIG (reference sequence). The CDR3 extends over 15 amino acids. J was trimmed by 4 bases and V by 7 bases; bases with no gene match: 10.